The rows below give T cell receptor beta chains drawn from one sample of a study of beta chain features in type 1 diabetes. Profiled with immunoSEQ multiplex PCR; TCRdb holds only in-frame clones, not every one. The sample holds more than 250,000 clones, just over 20% seen once. The sequencing input was naive CD4+ T cells from blood. These receptors originate from a middle-aged woman with type 1 diabetes. Each CDR3 is given with its conserved first and last residue. Each record gives: CDR3 DNA, CDR3 protein, D gene, V gene, clone size, J gene. D genes are given only for firm matches. Clone size is given for some rows only: seen once, a few or many times, or a class if the clone is expanded.

DNA: TGTGCCTGGAGAGGGGGCGGTAGAGTTAATGAAAAACTGTTTTTT
CDR3: CAWRGGGRVNEKLFF
D: TRBD1
V: TRBV30
size: .
J: TRBJ1-4

DNA: TGCGCCAGCAGCCAAGATCAGGGTTGGGGTCAGCCCCAGCATTTT
CDR3: CASSQDQGWGQPQHF
D: .
V: TRBV4-3
size: .
J: TRBJ1-5

DNA: TGCAGCGTCCCAGAGGGTGCAACTAATGAAAAACTGTTTTTT
CDR3: CSVPEGATNEKLFF
D: .
V: TRBV29-1
size: few
J: TRBJ1-4

DNA: TGTGCCAGCAGCACGGGGGGTGAGCAGTTCTTC
CDR3: CASSTGGEQFF
D: TRBD2
V: TRBV11-2
size: few
J: TRBJ2-1

DNA: TGTGCCACCAGCCCACGGGACACCTCCTACGAGCAGTACTTC
CDR3: CATSPRDTSYEQYF
D: .
V: TRBV15
size: few
J: TRBJ2-7

DNA: TGTGCCAGCAGCTCCCGATTAGCGGGAGACGAGCAGTACTTC
CDR3: CASSSRLAGDEQYF
D: TRBD2
V: TRBV9
size: few
J: TRBJ2-7

DNA: TGTGCCAGCAGACTTCAGGATCCCGGGGAGCTGTTTTTT
CDR3: CASRLQDPGELFF
D: .
V: TRBV2
size: .
J: TRBJ2-2

DNA: TGTGCCAGCTCACCGTTAGGAGGGACGGACGAAGCTTTCTTT
CDR3: CASSPLGGTDEAFF
D: .
V: TRBV18
size: few
J: TRBJ1-1

DNA: TGTGCCAGCAGCCCGGGACTCCTCTGGAGCAATTCACCCCTCCACTTT
CDR3: CASSPGLLWSNSPLHF
D: .
V: TRBV7-2
size: .
J: TRBJ1-6

DNA: TGTGCCAGCAGTGATGCGGGGGCGTCATCCTACGAGCAGTACTTC
CDR3: CASSDAGASSYEQYF
D: .
V: TRBV2
size: .
J: TRBJ2-7

DNA: TGTGCCAGCAGCCAATCGGACCTAGGGAGTCAGCCCCAGCATTTT
CDR3: CASSQSDLGSQPQHF
D: .
V: TRBV16
size: .
J: TRBJ1-5

DNA: TGCAGCGTTGATTTACTAAGAGACCAAGAGACCCAGTACTTC
CDR3: CSVDLLRDQETQYF
D: .
V: TRBV29-1
size: few
J: TRBJ2-5

DNA: TGCGCCAGCAGCTTGAGAGGCGGCACTGAAGCTTTCTTT
CDR3: CASSLRGGTEAFF
D: .
V: TRBV5-1
size: few
J: TRBJ1-1

DNA: TGTGCCAGCAGCTTAGATACAGGTGGAACCGTCACCTTC
CDR3: CASSLDTGGTVTF
D: .
V: TRBV7-9
size: few
J: TRBJ1-2

DNA: TGTGCCAGCACGTCCCCGGCGGGCGCGGCTGAAGCTTTCTTT
CDR3: CASTSPAGAAEAFF
D: .
V: TRBV28
size: .
J: TRBJ1-1

DNA: TGTGCCAGTAGTATATGGGGCAGGCCAAACACCGGGGAGCTGTTTTTT
CDR3: CASSIWGRPNTGELFF
D: .
V: TRBV19
size: few
J: TRBJ2-2

DNA: TGCGCCAGCAGCCACGGGACAGCGAGCTATGGCTACACCTTC
CDR3: CASSHGTASYGYTF
D: TRBD1
V: TRBV4-1
size: few
J: TRBJ1-2

DNA: TGTGCCAGCAGTGTGGGGGGCTCCTACAATGAGCAGTTCTTC
CDR3: CASSVGGSYNEQFF
D: .
V: TRBV6-4
size: .
J: TRBJ2-1

DNA: TGTGCCACCAGACAGGGGCACACTGAAGCTTTCTTT
CDR3: CATRQGHTEAFF
D: TRBD1
V: TRBV28
size: .
J: TRBJ1-1

DNA: TGCGCCAGCAGCCAAGATAACACACCCCTCCACTTT
CDR3: CASSQDNTPLHF
D: .
V: TRBV4-3
size: few
J: TRBJ1-6

DNA: TGTGCCAGCAGTTACGAGGGAGGAAGTGCCAAAAACATTCAGTACTTC
CDR3: CASSYEGGSAKNIQYF
D: .
V: TRBV6-5
size: .
J: TRBJ2-4

DNA: TGCAGTGCCGGGGAGGGCCAGACGCAGTATTTT
CDR3: CSAGEGQTQYF
D: TRBD2
V: TRBV20-1
size: .
J: TRBJ2-3

DNA: TGTGCCAGCAGGCCCCGGGAGGGTGAGCAGCCCCAGCATTTT
CDR3: CASRPREGEQPQHF
D: .
V: TRBV2
size: .
J: TRBJ1-5